The 28 T cell receptor beta chains below come from one sample, sequenced in a study of cytomegalovirus exposure and HLA in healthy donors. Primers: 60 Vbeta forward and 13 Jbeta reverse. Assay used: immunoSEQ multiplex PCR; TCRdb lists only in-frame clones, some missing. The data show 60,000 to 75,000 clones, with approximately 75% seen just once and about an eighth held by the top ten. Sequencing was performed on PBMCs. The receptors were gathered from a woman aged 40 to 50 in good health and CMV-seropositive.

V and J are TRBV7-3 and TRBJ2-7; 7 bases are a match to TRBD2. V lost 1 base, J lost 7 bases, and 7 bases stayed unmatched. There are 14 residues in the CDR3. Germline V gives CDR1 SGHTA, CDR2 FQGTGA. CDR3 residues: CASSLSGGYGEQYF. The DNA of the CDR3 is TGTGCCAGCAGCTTAAGCGGGGGTTATGGGGAGCAGTACTTC.

This clone was counted a single time. The chain links TRBV10-1 to TRBJ2-7, with a weak D call TRBD2 (6 bases). Germline V CDR1 and CDR2: WNHNN, SYGVQD (reference sequence). Trimming pared 0 bases from V and 3 bases from J, leaving 15 bases between. CDR3 size: 16 residues. For the CDR3, the DNA is TGCGCCAGCAGTGAGTCGCGGACTCCCGGGGGCTACGAGCAGTACTTC. Protein product: CASSESRTPGGYEQYF.

The CDR3 here is CATSARGQSPSNQPQHF. The CDR3 DNA sequence: TGTGCCACCAGCGCCCGAGGCCAGTCCCCTAGCAATCAGCCCCAGCATTTT. V is TRBV15 and J is TRBJ1-5; no clear D gene. In germline, CDR1 is LNHNV, CDR2 YYDKDF (reference sequence). The CDR3 totals 17 residues. V was trimmed by 5 bases and J by 0 bases, leaving 17 bases between them.

This chain links TRBV18 with TRBJ2-6; D perhaps matches TRBD2 (6 bases). The CDR3 runs to 15 residues. CDR1 is KGHSH, CDR2 LQKENI, per germline. V lost 6 bases and J 3 bases, leaving 12 bases between the germline ends. As DNA, the CDR3 is TGTGCCAGCTCCTACGGGGGAGGTGGGGCCAACGTCCTGACTTTC. This gives the protein CASSYGGGGANVLTF.

The chain uses TRBV19 and TRBJ1-4; the D gene is possibly TRBD1 (6 bases). The CDR3 totals 15 residues. V dropped 7 bases and J dropped 6 bases, with 18 bases sitting between them. CDR1 and CDR2 from the germline V gene are LNHDA and SQIVND (reference sequence). CDR3 loop: CASTLGTSRYEKLFF. CDR3 nucleotides: TGTGCCAGTACCCTCGGGACATCTCGGTATGAAAAACTGTTTTTT.

With respect to this clone: The same CDR3 arises from other DNA sequences in this sample as well. The chain is built from TRBV19 and TRBJ1-6, with TRBD1 matching over 7 bases. V lost 7 bases and J lost 6; bases outside the gene matches: 3. This CDR3 spans 13 amino acids. Per germline, CDR1 LNHDA and CDR2 SQIVND (reference sequence). CDR3 loop: CASTGQINSPLHF. In DNA, the CDR3 is TGTGCCAGTACGGGACAGATTAATTCACCCCTCCACTTT.

The chain carries TRBV2 and TRBJ2-3; TRBD2 matches 10 bases. Trimming took 3 bases from V and 5 from J; bases not matched to a gene: 5. The CDR3 extends over 15 amino acids. CDR1 is SNHLY, CDR2 FYNNEI, per germline. CDR3 protein: CASSEALAGLDTQYF. The CDR3 DNA follows: TGTGCCAGCAGTGAGGCACTAGCGGGGTTAGATACGCAGTATTTT.

In its sample, this clone was seen a few times. The chain combines TRBV29-1 with TRBJ1-1; perhaps TRBD1 as D (6 bases). The V end lost 7 bases, the J end lost 10 bases, and 10 bases lay between the germline ends. This CDR3 has 9 amino acids. The germline V gene encodes CDR1 SQVTM and CDR2 ANQGSEA. CDR3 protein: CSADSGAFF. The DNA for the CDR3 is TGCAGCGCGGACAGTGGAGCTTTCTTT.

The CDR3 loop is CASQRKAGLGYTF. CDR3 nucleotides: TGTGCCAGCCAACGAAAGGCGGGGTTAGGCTACACCTTC. The rearrangement joins TRBV9 to TRBJ1-2; D ambiguous. The CDR3 is 13 residues long. Germline V gives CDR1 SGDLS, CDR2 YYNGEE. Trimming shortened V by 7 bases and J by 8 bases, and 18 bases separated the two germline ends.

The rearrangement joins TRBV5-8 to TRBJ2-5; TRBD2 aligns across 12 bases. From germline, CDR1 is SGHTS and CDR2 YDEGEE. This CDR3 comprises 18 residues. Trimming cost V 2 bases and J 0 bases; bases outside gene matches: 8. CDR3 DNA sequence: TGTGCCAGCAGCTTTGGACTAGCGGGGACTCAATACCAAGAGACCCAGTACTTC. It specifies CASSFGLAGTQYQETQYF.

The V and J genes are TRBV25-1 and TRBJ1-6, with 7 bases lining up with TRBD1. The germline V gene has CDR1 MGHDK and CDR2 SYGVNS. Losses at the gene ends were 6 bases for V and 8 bases for J; bases not matched to a gene: 7. This CDR3 comprises 14 residues. DNA for the CDR3: TGTGCCAGCAGGACCGGGACAGCACATTCACCCCTCCACTTT. Its protein is CASRTGTAHSPLHF.

The chain joins TRBV19 to TRBJ1-1, with D possibly being TRBD1 (5 bases). The CDR3 consists of 14 residues. The germline V gene encodes CDR1 LNHDA and CDR2 SQIVND (reference sequence). Trimming pared 1 base from V and 4 bases from J, leaving 10 bases between. The DNA of the CDR3 is TGTGCCAGTAGTATAGTTATCCAGGGCACTGAAGCTTTCTTT. Encoded protein: CASSIVIQGTEAFF.

The chain has TRBV6-1 and TRBJ1-1; 9 positions agree with TRBD1. CDR3 size: 14 residues. The junction had 7 bases not matched to a gene; V was cut back by 10 bases and J by 1 base. Germline V gene data show CDR1 as MNHNS and CDR2 as SASEGT. CDR3 amino acids: CATYRGLPNTEAFF. The CDR3 DNA is TGTGCCACCTACAGGGGGCTCCCGAACACTGAAGCTTTCTTT.

J is TRBJ1-6 and V is TRBV5-1; TRBD1 matches 9 bases. Germline CDR1 is SGHRS and CDR2 is YFSETQ. The CDR3 sequence is 13 residues long. The trim removed 3 bases at V and 8 bases at J, leaving 0 bases unmatched. Written as DNA, the CDR3 is TGCGCCAGCAGCTGGACAGGGGATTCACCCCTCCACTTT. It codes for CASSWTGDSPLHF.

CDR3 DNA: TGTGCCAGCAGTCCCCCGACAGGCGAGGCTTTCTTT. It translates to CASSPPTGEAFF. The genes are TRBV6-6 and TRBJ1-1; TRBD1 is a possible D gene (6 bases). Germline CDR1 MNHNY, CDR2 SVGAGI (reference sequence). The length of the CDR3 is 12 residues. V shed 5 bases and J shed 11 bases, with 15 bases lying between them.

The rearrangement uses TRBV5-1 and TRBJ2-5; TRBD1 matches 10 bases. The germline V gene has CDR1 SGHRS and CDR2 YFSETQ. The CDR3 sequence is 18 residues long. V dropped 1 base and J dropped 5; count of bases not matched to a gene: 14. The CDR3, as DNA: TGCGCCAGCAGCTTGCCCTCCGGACAGGGGGGGCCCAAGGAGACCCAGTACTTC. Residues: CASSLPSGQGGPKETQYF.

In its sample, this clone was seen a few times. This chain connects TRBV7-9 to TRBJ2-6; the D is unclear. Trimming stripped 4 bases from V and 0 bases from J, with 10 bases between. This CDR3 has 16 amino acids. The germline V gene has CDR1 SEHNR and CDR2 FQNEAQ (reference sequence). CDR3 protein: CASSSSVSSGANVLTF. The CDR3 DNA follows: TGTGCCAGCAGCTCGTCCGTATCCTCTGGGGCCAACGTCCTGACTTTC.

This clone was detected only a few times. This specimen includes other DNA sequences encoding the same CDR3. V is TRBV6-4 and J is TRBJ2-3, with D maybe TRBD2 (5 bases). Trimming removed 0 bases at V and 4 bases at J, with 11 bases between. CDR3 length: 15 residues. The V gene's germline CDR1 is MRHNA and CDR2 SNTAGT. CDR3 loop: CASSDSSGGADTQYF. The CDR3 coding sequence is TGTGCCAGCAGTGACTCAAGCGGCGGCGCAGATACGCAGTATTTT.

The J gene is TRBJ2-7, the V gene TRBV18; D not resolved. The germline V gene encodes CDR1 KGHSH and CDR2 LQKENI. The germline V and J ends were trimmed by 4 bases and 2 bases, with 6 bases remaining between them. The CDR3 runs 12 residues. CDR3 DNA: TGTGCCAGCTCACTGCAGACCTACGAGCAGTACTTC. Translating gives CASSLQTYEQYF.

V and J are TRBV7-8 and TRBJ2-1, with 8 bases matching TRBD2. The CDR3 runs to 16 residues. V shed 5 bases, J shed 6 bases, and the junction held 12 bases outside the gene matches. CDR1 is SGHVS and CDR2 is FQNEAQ in the germline V gene. In DNA, the CDR3 is TGTGCCAGCAGCCAACCGGATCCCGGGGGGGTCAATGAGCAGTTCTTC. Protein: CASSQPDPGGVNEQFF.

The sample holds a few counts of this clone. J is TRBJ2-3 and V is TRBV2, with TRBD2 identical over 8 bases. V was pared by 6 bases and J by 2 bases, with 7 bases of the junction left unmatched. Germline CDR1 SNHLY, CDR2 FYNNEI. The CDR3 contains 15 residues. The CDR3 DNA is TGTGCCAGCAGCGCCCTAGCGGGCAACACAGATACGCAGTATTTT. It specifies CASSALAGNTDTQYF. The variable domain in full, with the rest retrieved from reference TRBV2 and TRBJ2-3, is EPEVTQTPSHQVTQMGQEVILRCVPISNHLYFYWYRQILGQKVEFLVSFYNNEISEKSEIFDDQFSVERPDGSNFTLKIRSTKLEDSAMYFCASSALAGNTDTQYFGPGTRLTVL.

The chain carries TRBV19 and TRBJ2-4, with a possible D match to TRBD1 (6 bases). There are 15 residues in the CDR3. CDR1 is LNHDA and CDR2 is SQIVND in the germline V gene (reference sequence). The germline V and J ends were trimmed by 5 bases and 6 bases, with 17 bases remaining between them. CDR3 region: CASSPRTGISNIQYF. DNA of the CDR3: TGTGCCAGTAGTCCCCGAACAGGGATTTCAAACATTCAGTACTTC.

This chain's CDR3 is CASSLGAVNEKLFF. CDR3 coding DNA: TGCGCCAGCAGCCTAGGGGCCGTTAATGAAAAACTGTTTTTT. The chain combines TRBV4-1 with TRBJ1-4; tentative D call: TRBD1 (5 bases). CDR1 and CDR2 (germline): MGHRA, YSYEKL. This CDR3 is 14 amino acids long. V was pared by 4 bases and J by 4 bases, with 10 bases between.

CDR3 sequence reads: CASSAGVTREDTQYF. The DNA of the CDR3 is TGTGCCAGCAGCGCGGGGGTCACTAGGGAAGATACGCAGTATTTT. V usage is TRBV5-4 and J usage is TRBJ2-3; 7 positions match TRBD2. The V and J ends lost 4 bases and 5 bases, in that order; junction bases with no gene match: 10. The length of the CDR3 is 15 residues. CDR1 and CDR2 (germline): SGHNT, YYREEE (reference sequence).

The chain is built from TRBV30 and TRBJ1-1, with TRBD1 identical over 10 bases. The V segment lost 5 bases and the J segment 0 bases; nucleotides outside the gene matches: 3. The germline CDR1 and CDR2 sequences are GTSNPN and SVGIG (reference sequence). CDR3 size: 14 residues. The CDR3 loop is CAWGTGALNTEAFF. In nucleotides, the CDR3 is TGTGCCTGGGGGACAGGGGCCTTGAACACTGAAGCTTTCTTT.

This clone was counted only a few times. This chain joins TRBV10-2 and TRBJ2-7; 9 bases map to TRBD2. J gave up 4 bases and V 4 bases, and 8 bases lay outside the gene matches. This CDR3 comprises 15 residues. Per the germline V gene, CDR1 is WSHSY and CDR2 is SAAADI. In nucleotides, the CDR3 is TGCGCCAGCAGTGCTATAGCGGGGGATCAGTACGAGCAGTACTTC. It codes for CASSAIAGDQYEQYF.

The sample holds a few counts of this clone. The V call is TRBV6-1, the J call TRBJ1-2; a possible D gene is TRBD1 (6 bases). This CDR3 has 12 amino acids. Between the trimmed V and J ends, which lost 11 bases and 2 bases, there was a span of 12 bases. CDR1 and CDR2 from the germline V gene are MNHNS and SASEGT. CDR3 sequence: CAGGGPNYGYTF. The CDR3 DNA reads TGTGCCGGGGGGGGCCCCAACTATGGCTACACCTTC.

The V gene is TRBV14, the J gene TRBJ1-6, with 9 positions matching TRBD1. CDR3 length equals 14 residues. The trim removed 3 bases at V and 7 bases at J, leaving 1 base unmatched. The germline gives CDR1 SGHDN, CDR2 FVKESK. DNA for the CDR3: TGTGCCAGCAGCCACGGACAGGGGAATTCACCCCTCCACTTT. Protein: CASSHGQGNSPLHF.